What follows are 9 T cell receptor beta chains derived from one specimen sequenced in a study of graft-versus-host responses after intestinal transplantation. The data were produced by immunoSEQ multiplex PCR, yet TCRdb's version contains in-frame clones alone and is incomplete. Among several thousand clones, about 30% were seen once, and the ten largest hold 3%. Responders that carried the CFSE label, roughly 200,000 of them, were plated with roughly 200,000 irradiated, violet-dye-labeled stimulator cells. The specimen comprised alloreactive CD8+ T cells from a mixed lymphocyte reaction culture, sampled before transplantation. The subset denotes: CFSE-low proliferating T cells sorted from roughly 6-day pre-transplant mixed lymphocyte reaction (GvH or HvG direction). These receptors originate from a human patient who was an organ donor for intestinal transplantation.

This clone is labeled as medium-sized (0.01 to 0.1%). The chain employs TRBV2 and TRBJ2-2; 10 bases agree with TRBD2. Trimming at V came to 9 bases and at J to 1 base, leaving 2 bases not matched to a gene. CDR1 is SNHLY, CDR2 FYNNEI, per germline. The CDR3 has 14 residues. The CDR3 coding sequence is TGTGCCAGAAGACTAGCGGGGAACACCGGGGAGCTGTTTTTT. This sequence encodes CARRLAGNTGELFF. The full variable domain, completed using reference TRBV2 and TRBJ2-2, is EPEVTQTPSHQVTQMGQEVILRCVPISNHLYFYWYRQILGQKVEFLVSFYNNEISEKSEIFDDQFSVERPDGSNFTLKIRSTKLEDSAMYFCARRLAGNTGELFFGEGSRLTVL.

V gene TRBV27 combines with J gene TRBJ2-5; a possible D gene is TRBD1 (6 bases). The DNA end is a closer match to TRBJ2-7, so the J assignment may be wrong. The V gene's germline CDR1 is MNHEY and CDR2 SMNVEV (reference sequence). CDR3 length: 13 amino acids. The CDR3 here is CASSLSQGLEQYF. The CDR3, as DNA: TGTGCCAGCAGTTTATCGCAGGGGCTCGAGCAGTACTTC.

The chain carries TRBV9 and TRBJ2-1, with D possibly matching TRBD1 (6 bases). CDR3 length: 15 residues. The V and J ends lost 3 bases and 0 bases respectively, with 10 bases between them. The V gene's germline CDR1 is SGDLS and CDR2 YYNGEE. CDR3 sequence: CASSAGTLSYNEQFF. The CDR3 DNA reads TGTGCCAGCAGCGCCGGGACACTCTCCTACAATGAGCAGTTCTTC.

This clone has more than one count but fewer than ten. The genes are TRBV27 and TRBJ2-1, with a possible D match to TRBD1 (5 bases). Germline-derived CDR1 and CDR2 are MNHEY and SMNVEV (reference sequence). The CDR3 covers 13 residues. Trimming stripped 5 bases from V and 5 bases from J, with 10 bases between. The CDR3 reads CASSDSDNNEQFF. The CDR3 bases are TGTGCCAGCAGTGACTCGGACAACAATGAGCAGTTCTTC.

The chain combines TRBV27 with TRBJ2-1; no firm D call. The germline gives CDR1 MNHEY, CDR2 SMNVEV (reference sequence). The CDR3 runs 15 residues. V lost 0 bases to trimming and J lost 2 bases, with 8 bases between them. Written as DNA, the CDR3 is TGTGCCAGCAGTTTATCCCCCAGCGCCTACAATGAGCAGTTCTTC. It codes for CASSLSPSAYNEQFF.

This chain links TRBV4-3 with TRBJ1-5; D may be TRBD1 (5 bases). Germline CDR1 and CDR2: LGHNA and YSLEER. The CDR3 runs to 13 residues. V dropped 2 bases and J dropped 10 bases, with 12 bases sitting between them. The CDR3 sequence: CASSQSTAKPQHF. DNA for the CDR3: TGCGCCAGCAGCCAATCGACAGCGAAACCCCAGCATTTT.

This chain connects TRBV10-2 to TRBJ1-1; unclear D gene. Germline V gene data show CDR1 as WSHSY and CDR2 as SAAADI. There are 12 residues in the CDR3. V was cut by 11 bases and J by 8 bases, with 18 bases left in between. In nucleotides, the CDR3 is TGCGCCGGGAGGACTCAGGATTACGAAGCTTTCTTT. It encodes CAGRTQDYEAFF.

This clone has just one count. V usage is TRBV29-1 and J usage is TRBJ2-5; 9 bases map to TRBD1. V lost 4 bases to trimming and J lost 4 bases; unmatched junction nucleotides: 10. There are 15 residues in the CDR3. Germline CDR1 SQVTM, CDR2 ANQGSEA. DNA of the CDR3: TGCAGCGTTGGAGAGTGGCGGACAGGGGTAGAGACCCAGTACTTC. This sequence encodes CSVGEWRTGVETQYF.

This clone was counted only a few times. V and J are TRBV11-2 and TRBJ2-3; no definite D call. This CDR3 region has 11 residues. V was cut by 5 bases and J by 6 bases, with 6 bases left in between. Germline CDR1 is SGHAT and CDR2 is FQNNGV. This CDR3 reads CASSQSDTQYF. The CDR3, as DNA: TGTGCCAGCAGCCAGTCGGATACGCAGTATTTT. Based on the CDR3 plus reference TRBV11-2 and TRBJ2-3, the full variable domain is EAGVAQSPRYKIIEKRQSVAFWCNPISGHATLYWYQQILGQGPKLLIQFQNNGVVDDSQLPKDRFSAERLKGVDSTLKIQPAKLEDSAVYLCASSQSDTQYFGPGTRLTVL.